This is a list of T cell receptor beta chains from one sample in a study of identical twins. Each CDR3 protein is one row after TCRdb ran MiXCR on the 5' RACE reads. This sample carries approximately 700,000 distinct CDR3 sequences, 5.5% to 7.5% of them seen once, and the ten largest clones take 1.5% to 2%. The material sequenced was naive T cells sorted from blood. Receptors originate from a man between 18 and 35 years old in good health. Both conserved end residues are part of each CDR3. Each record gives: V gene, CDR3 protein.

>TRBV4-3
CASSQDFSGRKNEQFF
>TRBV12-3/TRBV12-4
CASSRATGGPTKYNEQFF
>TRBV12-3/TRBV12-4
CASSLSGLAAKHEQFF
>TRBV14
CASSQGILGGSHTSGANVLTF
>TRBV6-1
CASSASSGRNEQFF
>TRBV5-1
CASSLERDTSSGNTIYF
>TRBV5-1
CASTPRSGGGSPLHF
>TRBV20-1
CSATPGATALSNYGYTF
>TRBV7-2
CASSPAGTRQETQYF
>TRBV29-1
CSAGTSGPSSYEQYF
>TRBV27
CASRPGGDTGELFF
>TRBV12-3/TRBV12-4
CASSSSSSWELFF
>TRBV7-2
CASSPNWGLPDF
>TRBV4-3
CASSHYGGEQYF
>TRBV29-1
CSVEKLMANYGYTF
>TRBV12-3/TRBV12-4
CASTRNSPLHF
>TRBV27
CASRLIGVREQFF
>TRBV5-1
CASSAPTRGYGYTF
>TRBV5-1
CASSLKLAGLETQYF
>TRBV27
CASSSGVSSNQPQHF
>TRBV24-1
CATSDSGWREQFF
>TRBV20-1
CSASTQGWSSYNEQFF
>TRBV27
CASSAGTDNTGELFF
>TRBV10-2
CASSEDSSFGEQYF
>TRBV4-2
CASSQELDTQYF
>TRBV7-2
CASSSPWLAKNIQYF
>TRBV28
CASRGGLPTALHF
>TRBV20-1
CSAIPTQVQETQYF
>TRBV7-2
CASSLGTGSVGELFF
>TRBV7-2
CASSLGRPGLPYEQYF
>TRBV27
CATSTFGQETQYF
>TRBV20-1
CSASLTGVSYEQYF
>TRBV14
CASSSRQGAAGELFF
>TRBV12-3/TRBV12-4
CASSQRTSGALGQFF
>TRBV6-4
CASSATSPPYNEQFF
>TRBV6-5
CASSHGSSEAFF
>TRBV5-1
CASSFKGDVYEQYF
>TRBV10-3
CAISDPATNEKLFF